This is a list of T cell receptor beta chains from one sample in a study of shared clonotypes between healthy human individuals. Using immunoSEQ multiplex PCR, the repertoire was profiled, and TCRdb retains in-frame clones only, with some absent. The table lists approximately 1,500,000 clones, 95% to 99% of them singletons, with about 0.4% in the top ten. The sequencing input was naive CD4+ T cells sorted from blood. The receptor set was obtained from a man under 40 in good health. Both conserved end residues are part of each CDR3. The order of the fields is CDR3 protein, CDR3 DNA, clone size, CDR3 length, J gene, V gene, D gene. A D gene is named only where the DNA matches it firmly. Clone size is not always given. Where it is, it says once, few, many or a class for expanded clones.

CDR3aa: CASSISVQSNQPQHF
CDR3nt: TGTGCCAGTAGTATTAGCGTCCAAAGCAATCAGCCCCAGCATTTT
abundance: -
len: 15
j_gene: TRBJ1-5
v_gene: TRBV19
d_gene: -

CDR3aa: CATSRAGVAIETQYF
CDR3nt: TGTGCCACCAGCAGAGCGGGAGTTGCGATAGAGACCCAGTACTTC
abundance: once
len: 15
j_gene: TRBJ2-5
v_gene: TRBV15
d_gene: -

CDR3aa: CSVTSGVHEQYF
CDR3nt: TGCAGCGTTACTAGCGGGGTCCACGAGCAGTACTTC
abundance: -
len: 12
j_gene: TRBJ2-7
v_gene: TRBV29-1
d_gene: TRBD2

CDR3aa: CASTSNTASYNEQFF
CDR3nt: TGTGCCAGCACCTCAAACACAGCCTCGTACAATGAGCAGTTCTTC
abundance: -
len: 15
j_gene: TRBJ2-1
v_gene: TRBV7-9
d_gene: -

CDR3aa: CASSYRQGTTDTQYF
CDR3nt: TGTGCCAGCAGTTACCGACAGGGGACGACAGATACGCAGTATTTT
abundance: -
len: 15
j_gene: TRBJ2-3
v_gene: TRBV6-5
d_gene: TRBD1

CDR3aa: CASSVGQGGPAFF
CDR3nt: TGTGCCAGCAGCGTAGGCCAGGGGGGACCAGCTTTCTTT
abundance: -
len: 13
j_gene: TRBJ1-1
v_gene: TRBV9
d_gene: TRBD1

CDR3aa: CASSHRREKLFF
CDR3nt: TGTGCCAGCAGCCACCGACGGGAAAAACTGTTTTTT
abundance: few
len: 12
j_gene: TRBJ1-4
v_gene: TRBV5-6
d_gene: -

CDR3aa: CASSLGHSTEAFF
CDR3nt: TGTGCCAGCAGCTTAGGTCACAGCACTGAAGCTTTCTTT
abundance: -
len: 13
j_gene: TRBJ1-1
v_gene: TRBV7-3
d_gene: -

CDR3aa: CASSPRDTNTGELFF
CDR3nt: TGTGCCAGCTCACCAAGGGACACTAACACCGGGGAGCTGTTTTTT
abundance: -
len: 15
j_gene: TRBJ2-2
v_gene: TRBV18
d_gene: -

CDR3aa: CASSDRGPQPQHF
CDR3nt: TGTGCCAGCAGCGACAGGGGGCCTCAGCCCCAGCATTTT
abundance: once
len: 13
j_gene: TRBJ1-5
v_gene: TRBV2
d_gene: TRBD1

CDR3aa: CASSDLMNTEAFF
CDR3nt: TGTGCCAGCAGTGACCTCATGAACACTGAAGCTTTCTTT
abundance: -
len: 13
j_gene: TRBJ1-1
v_gene: TRBV2
d_gene: -

CDR3aa: CASSRTSGTVETQYF
CDR3nt: TGTGCCAGCAGCCGTACTAGCGGGACGGTGGAGACCCAGTACTTC
abundance: -
len: 15
j_gene: TRBJ2-5
v_gene: TRBV5-4
d_gene: TRBD2

CDR3aa: CASSQGEDQPQHF
CDR3nt: TGCGCCAGCAGCCAAGGAGAGGATCAGCCCCAGCATTTT
abundance: -
len: 13
j_gene: TRBJ1-5
v_gene: TRBV4-3
d_gene: -

CDR3aa: CASSLTGKVSYEQYF
CDR3nt: TGCGCCAGCAGCTTAACAGGGAAGGTATCGTACGAGCAGTACTTC
abundance: -
len: 15
j_gene: TRBJ2-7
v_gene: TRBV5-1
d_gene: -

CDR3aa: CASSPAGTRDEQFF
CDR3nt: TGTGCCAGCAGCCCAGCAGGGACCCGGGATGAGCAGTTCTTC
abundance: -
len: 14
j_gene: TRBJ2-1
v_gene: TRBV7-3
d_gene: -

CDR3aa: CASSTRDRTNTEAFF
CDR3nt: TGCGCCAGCAGCACCCGCGACAGAACGAACACTGAAGCTTTCTTT
abundance: -
len: 15
j_gene: TRBJ1-1
v_gene: TRBV5-1
d_gene: -

CDR3aa: CASSSFLTGETQYF
CDR3nt: TGTGCCAGCTCCTCTTTCCTGACGGGAGAGACCCAGTACTTC
abundance: -
len: 14
j_gene: TRBJ2-5
v_gene: TRBV11-2
d_gene: -

CDR3aa: CASSWGGGQPQHF
CDR3nt: TGTGCCAGCAGCTGGGGAGGGGGTCAGCCCCAGCATTTT
abundance: once
len: 13
j_gene: TRBJ1-5
v_gene: TRBV5-4
d_gene: -

CDR3aa: CASTSQGVGTDTQYF
CDR3nt: TGTGCCAGCACTTCCCAGGGTGTTGGTACGGATACGCAGTATTTT
abundance: -
len: 15
j_gene: TRBJ2-3
v_gene: TRBV28
d_gene: -

CDR3aa: CASSPLADWGTEAFF
CDR3nt: TGTGCCAGCTCACCACTGGCCGACTGGGGGACTGAAGCTTTCTTT
abundance: -
len: 15
j_gene: TRBJ1-1
v_gene: TRBV18
d_gene: -

CDR3aa: CASSQVAGLAGGAYNEQFF
CDR3nt: TGTGCCAGCAGCCAAGTAGCGGGACTAGCGGGAGGAGCCTACAATGAGCAGTTCTTC
abundance: -
len: 19
j_gene: TRBJ2-1
v_gene: TRBV14
d_gene: TRBD2

CDR3aa: CASRPTGSNQPQHF
CDR3nt: TGTGCCAGCAGGCCGACAGGCAGCAATCAGCCCCAGCATTTT
abundance: -
len: 14
j_gene: TRBJ1-5
v_gene: TRBV27
d_gene: -

CDR3aa: CASSTGGAQNEKLFF
CDR3nt: TGTGCCAGCAGCACGGGGGGAGCTCAAAATGAAAAACTGTTTTTT
abundance: once
len: 15
j_gene: TRBJ1-4
v_gene: TRBV7-9
d_gene: -

CDR3aa: CASSATSGLSYEQYF
CDR3nt: TGCGCCAGCAGCGCTACTAGCGGGCTTTCCTACGAGCAGTACTTC
abundance: -
len: 15
j_gene: TRBJ2-7
v_gene: TRBV5-1
d_gene: TRBD2

CDR3aa: CASSDHPEGGYTF
CDR3nt: TGTGCCAGCAGTGACCACCCCGAGGGTGGCTACACCTTC
abundance: -
len: 13
j_gene: TRBJ1-2
v_gene: TRBV6-1
d_gene: -

CDR3aa: CASRLSRNGEQFF
CDR3nt: TGTGCCAGCAGGCTATCCCGGAATGGTGAGCAGTTCTTC
abundance: -
len: 13
j_gene: TRBJ2-1
v_gene: TRBV6-5
d_gene: -

CDR3aa: CASSQDPGQVLTDTQYF
CDR3nt: TGCGCCAGCAGCCAAGATCCCGGACAGGTTCTCACAGATACGCAGTATTTT
abundance: -
len: 17
j_gene: TRBJ2-3
v_gene: TRBV4-1
d_gene: TRBD1

CDR3aa: CASSLAGGANEQFF
CDR3nt: TGTGCTAGCAGCTTAGCGGGAGGTGCCAATGAGCAGTTCTTC
abundance: -
len: 14
j_gene: TRBJ2-1
v_gene: TRBV7-7
d_gene: TRBD2

CDR3aa: CASSISYNEQFF
CDR3nt: TGTGCCAGCAGTATCAGCTACAATGAGCAGTTCTTC
abundance: -
len: 12
j_gene: TRBJ2-1
v_gene: TRBV25-1
d_gene: -

CDR3aa: CASSLATGAAYEQYF
CDR3nt: TGTGCCAGCAGCTTAGCTACAGGGGCCGCCTACGAGCAGTACTTC
abundance: -
len: 15
j_gene: TRBJ2-7
v_gene: TRBV11-2
d_gene: TRBD1

CDR3aa: CASSLDGRERGTDTQYF
CDR3nt: TGCGCCAGCAGCTTGGATGGGCGGGAGAGAGGCACAGATACGCAGTATTTT
abundance: -
len: 17
j_gene: TRBJ2-3
v_gene: TRBV5-1
d_gene: TRBD2

CDR3aa: CASNRGNQPQHF
CDR3nt: TGTGCCAGTAACAGGGGTAATCAGCCCCAGCATTTT
abundance: -
len: 12
j_gene: TRBJ1-5
v_gene: TRBV19
d_gene: TRBD1

CDR3aa: CASSLEGLAANEQFF
CDR3nt: TGTGCCAGCAGCTTGGAAGGACTAGCGGCCAATGAGCAGTTCTTC
abundance: -
len: 15
j_gene: TRBJ2-1
v_gene: TRBV5-5
d_gene: TRBD2

CDR3aa: CASRFGRRNTEAFF
CDR3nt: TGTGCCAGCAGGTTCGGCAGGCGAAACACTGAAGCTTTCTTT
abundance: -
len: 14
j_gene: TRBJ1-1
v_gene: TRBV5-4
d_gene: -

CDR3aa: CASSATGGESQPQHF
CDR3nt: TGCGCCAGCAGCGCGACAGGGGGCGAGAGTCAGCCCCAGCATTTT
abundance: -
len: 15
j_gene: TRBJ1-5
v_gene: TRBV5-1
d_gene: TRBD1

CDR3aa: CASSSGDPYEQYF
CDR3nt: TGTGCCAGCAGCTCCGGGGATCCCTACGAGCAGTACTTC
abundance: -
len: 13
j_gene: TRBJ2-7
v_gene: TRBV7-3
d_gene: -

CDR3aa: CATRRGGDTGELFF
CDR3nt: TGTGCCACCAGGCGGGGGGGGGACACCGGGGAGCTGTTTTTT
abundance: -
len: 14
j_gene: TRBJ2-2
v_gene: TRBV15
d_gene: TRBD2

CDR3aa: CASNTIPLAGWVTDTQYF
CDR3nt: TGTGCCAGCAACACCATCCCACTAGCGGGGTGGGTCACAGATACGCAGTATTTT
abundance: -
len: 18
j_gene: TRBJ2-3
v_gene: TRBV28
d_gene: TRBD2

CDR3aa: CASSLDSIGRFTEAFF
CDR3nt: TGTGCCAGCAGCTTAGATTCCATTGGCCGGTTCACTGAAGCTTTCTTT
abundance: once
len: 16
j_gene: TRBJ1-1
v_gene: TRBV7-2
d_gene: -

CDR3aa: CASSQVGGITDTQYF
CDR3nt: TGTGCCAGCAGCCAAGTTGGCGGGATCACAGATACGCAGTATTTT
abundance: -
len: 15
j_gene: TRBJ2-3
v_gene: TRBV14
d_gene: -

CDR3aa: CASSASVGGNEQFF
CDR3nt: TGCGCCAGCAGTGCCTCTGTGGGGGGCAATGAGCAGTTCTTC
abundance: -
len: 14
j_gene: TRBJ2-1
v_gene: TRBV10-1
d_gene: -

CDR3aa: CASSLPTSYEQYF
CDR3nt: TGTGCCAGCAGCCTCCCCACTAGCTACGAGCAGTACTTC
abundance: -
len: 13
j_gene: TRBJ2-7
v_gene: TRBV7-2
d_gene: -

CDR3aa: CASSTSPNQPQHF
CDR3nt: TGTGCCAGCAGTACCAGTCCCAATCAGCCCCAGCATTTT
abundance: -
len: 13
j_gene: TRBJ1-5
v_gene: TRBV6-5
d_gene: -